This is a list of T cell receptor beta chains from one sample in a study of OX40 agonist ivuxolimab in advanced cancers. TCRdb's copy holds only in-frame clones and misses some; the assay was immunoSEQ multiplex PCR. The data contain some 48,000 clones, about 81% of them singletons. Sequenced here: CD4+ or CD8+ T cells sorted from blood, sampled in a trial of the OX40 agonist ivuxolimab. Source of these receptors: an adult with an advanced solid tumor such as melanoma, head and neck, liver or kidney cancer. CDR3s include the opening cysteine and the closing phenylalanine or tryptophan. The D gene is left open where the match is weak. The size of a clone is reported for some rows only, either as once, few or many, or as a class for expanded clones.

>NA|TRBJ2-7|NA|TRBV11-2
TGTGCCAGCAGTTCAAACTTGCCAGGGTCCTACGAGCAGTACTTC
CASSSNLPGSYEQYF
>NA|TRBJ2-4|NA|TRBV7-8
TGTGCCAGCAGCTTAGTTGGGAGAGGAAACATTCAGTACTTC
CASSLVGRGNIQYF
>NA|TRBJ1-5|TRBD1|TRBV10-2
TGCGCCAGCAGTGATGGGCAGGGGGCCGGTCAGCCCCAGCATTTT
CASSDGQGAGQPQHF
>NA|TRBJ2-1|NA|TRBV5-1
TGCGCCAGCAGCTCTCGGGGGCCCTCTAATGAGCAGTTCTTC
CASSSRGPSNEQFF
>NA|TRBJ2-3|TRBD2|TRBV4-3
TGCGCCAGCAGCCAAGATAGGAGCGGGAGGTACGGAGATACGCAGTATTTT
CASSQDRSGRYGDTQYF
>medium-sized|TRBJ1-2|NA|TRBV5-5
TGTGCCAGCAGCCGAGACCCAGAGATGGCCGGCTACACCTTC
CASSRDPEMAGYTF
>NA|TRBJ2-7|TRBD2|TRBV5-4
TGTGCCAGCAGCCCCCGGGGCGGGAGGACCTACGAGCAGTACTTC
CASSPRGGRTYEQYF
>NA|TRBJ1-5|NA|TRBV19
TGTGCCAGTAGTACCCCAGGAGGTAGCAATCAGCCCCAGCATTTT
CASSTPGGSNQPQHF
>NA|TRBJ1-1|NA|TRBV6-5
TGTGCCAGCAATCCGTCAGGGGCGAACACTGAAGCTTTCTTT
CASNPSGANTEAFF
>NA|TRBJ2-1|NA|TRBV14
TGTGCCAGCAGCCAAGGCGGGCGGGCCTACAATGAGCAGTTCTTC
CASSQGGRAYNEQFF
>NA|TRBJ1-2|TRBD1|TRBV19
TGTGCCAGTAGCGACACAGGGGGCAACTATGGCTACACCTTC
CASSDTGGNYGYTF
>NA|TRBJ1-5|NA|TRBV5-5
TGTGCCAGCAGCTTGACGGGGGGTGAAAATCAGCCCCAGCATTTT
CASSLTGGENQPQHF
>few|TRBJ2-7|NA|TRBV5-1
TGCGCCAGCAGTTCTGGAACCGTTCCCTACGAGCAGTACTTC
CASSSGTVPYEQYF
>NA|TRBJ2-5|TRBD2|TRBV14
TGTGCCAGCAGCCGGATGACTAGCGCCTACCAAGAGACCCAGTACTTC
CASSRMTSAYQETQYF
>NA|TRBJ2-7|NA|TRBV7-9
TGTGCCAGCAGCTTAAGTCGCAACGAGCAGTACTTC
CASSLSRNEQYF
>once|TRBJ2-7|NA|TRBV27
TGTGCCAGCAGTTTATCTGGGACGGGGCTCTCCTACGAGCAGTACTTC
CASSLSGTGLSYEQYF
>once|TRBJ2-7|TRBD2|TRBV18
TGTGCCAGCTCAACGACTATAGCGGGAGGCGACGAGCAGTACTTC
CASSTTIAGGDEQYF
>NA|TRBJ2-1|TRBD1|TRBV10-1
TGCGCCAGCTCCGGAATCGGTGAGGACAGGGTAGTCAATGAGCAGTTCTTC
CASSGIGEDRVVNEQFF
>NA|TRBJ2-5|NA|TRBV11-3
TGTGCCAGCAGCTTAGGAGGAGGAGGATCCCTCGCGGGGGAGACCCAGTACTTC
CASSLGGGGSLAGETQYF
>few|TRBJ2-3|TRBD2|TRBV25-1
TGTGCCAGCAGTGAAGGGACTAGGTCAGCAGATACGCAGTATTTT
CASSEGTRSADTQYF
>NA|TRBJ2-3|TRBD1|TRBV7-8
TGTGCCAGCTCCAACCCATACAGGGGGCGCTGGGCGCAGTATTTT
CASSNPYRGRWAQYF
>few|TRBJ2-1|TRBD2|TRBV5-1
TGCGCCAGCAATCTATTAGCGGGAGGAAATGAGCAGTTCTTC
CASNLLAGGNEQFF
>medium-sized|TRBJ1-5|TRBD1|TRBV4-1
TGCGCCAGCAGCCCAAAGGTAGGGACAGGGTTCAATAGCAATCAGCCCCAGCATTTT
CASSPKVGTGFNSNQPQHF
>NA|TRBJ2-5|TRBD2|TRBV27
TGTGCCAGCAGTTTAGCCGCGGGAGAAAGGGAAGAGACCCAGTACTTC
CASSLAAGEREETQYF
>NA|TRBJ2-1|NA|TRBV6-6
TGTGTCAGCAGCCGTCCCCAGATCAGGGCCTACAATGAGCAGTTCTTC
CVSSRPQIRAYNEQFF
>NA|TRBJ1-4|NA|TRBV7-9
TGTGCCAGCAGCTCCGGGGTCGCAACTAATGAAAAACTGTTTTTT
CASSSGVATNEKLFF
>NA|TRBJ1-5|NA|TRBV7-9
TGTGCCAGCAGCTTAGTTGACAGCCCTTATAGCAATCAGCCCCAGCATTTT
CASSLVDSPYSNQPQHF
>few|TRBJ1-1|NA|TRBV29-1
TGCAGCGTTGACGGGTTTTGGGAGAACACTGAAGCTTTCTTT
CSVDGFWENTEAFF
>NA|TRBJ2-7|TRBD1|TRBV7-2
TGTGCCAGCAGCCCCACGAGACAGGGCTACGAGCAGTACTTC
CASSPTRQGYEQYF
>NA|TRBJ2-7|NA|TRBV25-1
TGTGCCAGCAGCCGTGGGGGCAGGGGAGTAAGCTACGAGCAGTACTTC
CASSRGGRGVSYEQYF
>NA|TRBJ2-7|NA|TRBV19
TGTGCCAGTAGTCCCCTAGACATTTCCTACGAGCAGTACTTC
CASSPLDISYEQYF
>NA|TRBJ1-5|NA|TRBV18
TGTGCCAGCTCACCACCGGTACGGGATAGCAATCAGCCCCAGCATTTT
CASSPPVRDSNQPQHF
>NA|TRBJ2-3|TRBD2|TRBV4-3
TGCGCCAGCAGCCAAGATCTTGGAGCGGGAGGATACACAGATACGCAGTATTTT
CASSQDLGAGGYTDTQYF
>NA|TRBJ2-2|NA|TRBV7-9
TGTGCCAGCAGTCAGGGACGTGTCACCGGGGAGCTGTTTTTT
CASSQGRVTGELFF
>NA|TRBJ1-2|NA|TRBV5-5
TGTGCCAGCAGCTTGAATCAAATCTACACCTTC
CASSLNQIYTF